The clone carrying this T cell receptor (beta chain) was seen more than once but under ten times. Its target is unknown. CDR3 length equals 18 residues. The germline V gene has CDR1 KGHDR and CDR2 SFDVKD. V was pared by 3 bases and J by 4 bases, with 23 bases between. This record belongs to a study of response to subunit inactivated influenza vaccine. Overall study results and limits: Authors suggested seasonal influenza vaccinations each recruit few new T cells.

TCRdb analysed the RT-PCR reads with MiXCR anew, one entry per CDR3 protein. The sample records a few hundred thousand distinct CDR3 sequences, approximately 14% being singletons. This chain connects TRBV24-1 to TRBJ1-2; D gene uncertain. The sample consisted of PBMCs from blood, taken roughly 12 days after vaccination. This receptor was obtained from a man aged 45 to 65 who received an inactivated influenza vaccine. CDR3 sequence reads: CATSDPSSQKGGGYGYTF. For the CDR3, the DNA is TGTGCCACCAGTGATCCCTCCTCCCAGAAGGGCGGAGGCTATGGCTACACCTTC.